This T cell receptor (beta chain) was obtained from a study of blood T cell repertoires in COVID-19 (dated by TCRdb to 2018 to 2021). Regarding the research as a whole: Collaborator samples came from the United States, Italy and Spain and covered acute and convalescent phases of COVID-19. The dataset comprised deeply sampled blood TCRbeta repertoires from subjects exposed to, actively infected with, or recovered from COVID-19. The repertoires were made available in a free public database intended to serve as a resource for research on the immune response to SARS-CoV-2. Nearly every sample came with metadata listing a de-identified subject ID, COVID-19 status, age in years and sex. Where available, HLA class I and class II types were obtained from metadata supplied by the sample provider rather than from assay-based typing. Samples came from the ongoing ImmuneRACE study (first 160 participants) plus 1,254 subjects from 6 global collaborators. The material from the prospective study consisted of cDNA or gDNA derived from T cells, B-cell-depleted T cells, or PBMCs.

As regards this clone: No antigen is known for it. The record has no base qualities; no much larger clone is one base away.

Each collaborating institution followed its own protocols to collect whole blood in K2EDTA tubes. For TCRbeta analysis, collaborator samples were shipped as frozen whole blood, as isolated PBMCs, or as DNA extracted from either sample type. The immunoSEQ Assay, a bias-controlled multiplex PCR, was used to amplify TCRbeta CDR3 regions from genomic DNA. Regarding the original processing steps: The number of nucleated cells in each sample was estimated by amplification of reference gene primers within the assay. To quantify the absolute abundance of each unique TCRbeta CDR3 rearrangement, sequence reads were collapsed and filtered. Productive Simpson clonality was computed per sample as the square root of Simpson's diversity index over productive rearrangements. TCRdb provides this immuneACCESS table in a form limited to in-frame rearrangements. Some clones are lacking; in checked studies, under half of them reflect an unresolved V gene, and why the rest are absent is not known. For V, J and clone size, that table is used; D and trimming come from the DNA. Across this sample there are roughly 200,000 clones, with around 84% seen only once. The ten largest clonotypes hold about 2.9% of the sample.

On the study overall, not on this receptor specifically: Clinical and demographic metadata were provided uncurated, with the amount varying by source and participant.

V loses 7 bases of germline sequence and J loses 1 base, and the interval between the two ends is 16 bases. CDR1 and CDR2 are read off the germline V gene as SQVTM and ANQGSEA. From cysteine to phenylalanine, the CDR3 is 14 amino acids long. Just CDR3 DNA is preserved here, 42 bases in frame from base 1. This chain joins TRBV29-1 to TRBJ1-1, with the identity of the D gene unclear. The sample comprised peripheral blood. This TCR derives from a man in his sixties with acute or convalescent COVID-19. The bases are TGCAGCGCCCATCTGAGGGCAAAGAACACTGAAGCTTTCTTT. This encodes CSAHLRAKNTEAFF.